What follows are 26 T cell receptor beta chains derived from one specimen sequenced in a study of cytomegalovirus exposure and HLA in healthy donors. 60 Vbeta and 13 Jbeta primers were used in PCR. TCRdb's copy holds only in-frame clones and misses some; the assay was immunoSEQ multiplex PCR. The data show 100,000 to 150,000 clones, approximately 80% seen once. Material: PBMCs. Receptor source: a man aged 18 to 30 in good health and CMV-seronegative.

The rearrangement joins TRBV9 to TRBJ2-5, with D possibly being TRBD2 (7 bases). The V and J ends lost 5 bases and 1 base respectively, with 12 bases between them. Germline CDR1 and CDR2: SGDLS and YYNGEE. The length of the CDR3 is 14 residues. CDR3 sequence reads: CASSRGGFQETQYF. The CDR3 DNA sequence: TGTGCCAGCAGTAGGGGGGGATTCCAAGAGACCCAGTACTTC.

This rearrangement joins TRBV18 to TRBJ1-5; TRBD1 matches 9 bases. V lost 6 bases, J lost 4 bases, and 7 bases stayed unmatched. CDR3 length equals 15 residues. In germline, CDR1 is KGHSH, CDR2 LQKENI. Here the CDR3 DNA reads TGTGCCAGCTCCCCCGGGACAGGGTCAAATCAGCCCCAGCATTTT. Amino acid sequence: CASSPGTGSNQPQHF.

The J gene is TRBJ1-4, the V gene TRBV10-3, with TRBD1 matching 8 bases. Trimming removed 6 bases from V and 5 bases from J; junction bases left unmatched: 2. The CDR3 length is 13 residues. Per germline, CDR1 ENHRY and CDR2 SYGVKD. The CDR3 is CAISRDRNEKLFF. For the CDR3, the DNA is TGTGCCATCAGCAGGGACAGGAATGAAAAACTGTTTTTT.

CDR3 in DNA: TGTGCCAGCAGTTACGCGGGGACTAAAGAGACCCAGTACTTC. It specifies CASSYAGTKETQYF. The V gene is TRBV6-5, the J gene TRBJ2-5, with 7 bases that match TRBD2. This CDR3 is built from 14 residues. With V trimmed by 2 bases and J by 3 bases, 3 bases remained unmatched. The V gene's germline CDR1 is MNHEY and CDR2 SVGAGI.

This chain uses TRBV10-3 with TRBJ2-7; TRBD1 is a possible D gene (5 bases). Germline CDR1 is ENHRY and CDR2 is SYGVKD. Trimming left V 6 bases short and J 6 bases short, with 12 bases between. The CDR3 is made up of 12 amino acids. CDR3 sequence: CAISPTEFEQYF. Here the CDR3 DNA reads TGTGCCATCAGCCCGACAGAATTCGAGCAGTACTTC.

This clone occurred once. The chain joins TRBV27 to TRBJ2-1; tentatively, D is TRBD2 (5 bases). CDR1 is MNHEY, CDR2 SMNVEV, per germline (reference sequence). The ends were cut back, 8 bases at V and 10 bases at J, with 15 bases in the middle. The CDR3 covers 12 residues. The DNA of the CDR3 is TGTGCCAGCTACCAACGGGGTCGGGAGCAGTTCTTC. As protein: CASYQRGREQFF.

The rearrangement uses TRBV5-1 and TRBJ2-7; TRBD1 might be the D (5 bases). Germline assignment: CDR1 SGHRS and CDR2 YFSETQ. The CDR3 loop spans 13 amino acids. V was shortened by 1 base and J by 2 bases, with 7 bases between the two germline ends. CDR3 region: CASSLWTTYEQYF. Here the CDR3 DNA reads TGCGCCAGCAGCTTGTGGACAACCTACGAGCAGTACTTC.

This chain links TRBV10-3 with TRBJ2-1; 7 bases match TRBD1. J was trimmed by 0 bases and V by 3 bases; bases with no gene match: 8. CDR3 length equals 17 residues. The V gene's germline CDR1 is ENHRY and CDR2 SYGVKD. The CDR3, as DNA: TGTGCCATCAGTGAAACGACGACAGGGAGCTCCTACAATGAGCAGTTCTTC. Translating it yields CAISETTTGSSYNEQFF.

The chain combines TRBV30 with TRBJ1-5; D possibly corresponds to TRBD1 (5 bases). Germline V gives CDR1 GTSNPN, CDR2 SVGIG (reference sequence). The CDR3 is 12 residues long. V lost 2 bases to trimming and J lost 8 bases, with 10 bases between them. This chain's CDR3 is CAWSLLGEPQHF. The CDR3 coding sequence is TGTGCCTGGAGTCTTTTAGGGGAGCCCCAGCATTTT.

The chain couples TRBV19 to TRBJ1-1; 8 nucleotides line up with TRBD1. Looked up from germline, CDR1 is LNHDA and CDR2 is SQIVND (reference sequence). Unmatched junction bases numbered 7, after V lost 7 bases and J lost 6 bases. The CDR3 is 13 amino acids. CDR3 nucleotide sequence: TGTGCCAGTATTCACAGGGGGGGTCCTGAAGCTTTCTTT. Translating it yields CASIHRGGPEAFF.

The chain has TRBV27 and TRBJ1-1, with 8 nucleotides matching TRBD1. Looked up from germline, CDR1 is MNHEY and CDR2 is SMNVEV (reference sequence). The V gene end was trimmed by 0 bases and the J gene end by 8 bases; junction bases not matched to a gene: 8. The CDR3 loop spans 15 amino acids. The CDR3: CASSLSKSGGQEAFF. In nucleotides, the CDR3 is TGTGCCAGCAGTTTATCTAAGTCAGGGGGCCAGGAAGCTTTCTTT.

The chain links TRBV5-1 to TRBJ2-3; unclear D gene. The CDR3 has 12 amino acids. Deletions cut 0 bases from V and 4 bases from J, with 3 bases between. Looked up from germline, CDR1 is SGHRS and CDR2 is YFSETQ. The CDR3 nucleotides read TGCGCCAGCAGCTTGGTCTCAGATACGCAGTATTTT. Translation gives CASSLVSDTQYF.

The CDR3: CASSATGGTEAFF. DNA for the CDR3: TGTGCCAGCAGCGCTACAGGGGGCACTGAAGCTTTCTTT. The chain carries TRBV5-4 and TRBJ1-1; 8 bases align to TRBD1. The germline CDR1 and CDR2 sequences are SGHNT and YYREEE (reference sequence). The CDR3 length is 13 residues. With 4 bases clipped from V and 4 bases from J, the junction kept 3 bases outside the gene matches.

This chain links TRBV6-6 with TRBJ2-1; tentatively, D is TRBD2 (6 bases). The germline gives CDR1 MNHNY, CDR2 SVGAGI (reference sequence). The CDR3 runs 16 residues. Trimming left V 6 bases short and J 6 bases short, with 21 bases between. CDR3 sequence (DNA): TGTGCCAGCAGCCTGGGACTCACTAATCACATCAATGAGCAGTTCTTC. Translated: CASSLGLTNHINEQFF.

The gene calls are TRBV6-5 and TRBJ2-3, with D possibly matching TRBD1 (6 bases). Trimming removed 7 bases at V and 0 bases at J, with 8 bases between. This CDR3 comprises 13 residues. The germline gives CDR1 MNHEY, CDR2 SVGAGI. The CDR3 is CASKGESTDTQYF. The CDR3 DNA sequence: TGTGCCAGCAAGGGGGAGAGCACAGATACGCAGTATTTT.

The V call is TRBV6-6, the J call TRBJ1-5; TRBD1 aligns across 8 bases. The CDR3 sequence is 14 residues long. Germline-derived CDR1 and CDR2 are MNHNY and SVGAGI (reference sequence). V trimming: 7 bases; J trimming: 3 bases; junction bases outside the gene matches: 5. The CDR3 region is CASTGQAINQPQHF. Written as DNA, the CDR3 is TGTGCCAGCACGGGACAGGCCATCAATCAGCCCCAGCATTTT.

The V and J genes are TRBV4-2 and TRBJ2-7; TRBD1 aligns across 9 bases. V dropped 1 base and J dropped 1; count of bases not matched to a gene: 8. Germline assignment: CDR1 LGHNA and CDR2 YNFKEQ. The CDR3 runs to 17 residues. The DNA of the CDR3 is TGTGCCAGCAGCCAAGTAGCACCCGGACAGGGGTCCTACGAGCAGTACTTC. Translating it yields CASSQVAPGQGSYEQYF.

The chain joins TRBV10-3 to TRBJ1-4; TRBD1 matches 9 bases. There are 16 residues in the CDR3. Germline CDR1 ENHRY, CDR2 SYGVKD. The junction had 11 bases not matched to a gene; V was cut back by 8 bases and J by 4 bases. CDR3 protein: CAIGQGPLVDNEKLFF. The DNA for the CDR3 is TGTGCCATCGGACAGGGGCCTTTAGTTGATAATGAAAAACTGTTTTTT.

V usage is TRBV28 and J usage is TRBJ2-5; 10 bases are shared with TRBD1. The J segment lost 5 bases and the V segment lost 5 bases, leaving 8 bases of the junction unmatched. The CDR3 totals 15 residues. CDR1 is MDHEN and CDR2 is SYDVKM in the germline V gene. The CDR3 here is CASSRGTGVRETQYF. The CDR3, as DNA: TGTGCCAGCAGTCGAGGGACAGGGGTTCGGGAGACCCAGTACTTC.

This clone was detected once. This same CDR3 is encoded by further DNA sequences in the sample. This sequence joins TRBV5-6 and TRBJ1-5, with D uncertain. This CDR3 is 17 amino acids long. V was cut by 4 bases and J by 0 bases, with 17 bases left in between. Per germline, CDR1 SGHDT and CDR2 YYEEEE. CDR3 residues: CASSLGRGAYSNQPQHF. The CDR3 DNA follows: TGTGCCAGCAGCCTAGGACGGGGAGCATATAGCAATCAGCCCCAGCATTTT.

This rearrangement joins TRBV7-9 to TRBJ1-5; 7 nucleotides align to TRBD1. CDR1 and CDR2 from the germline V gene are SEHNR and FQNEAQ (reference sequence). The CDR3 loop spans 17 amino acids. Trimming removed 4 bases from V and 3 bases from J; junction bases left unmatched: 12. The CDR3 bases are TGTGCCAGCAGCTACGCCGGGGTACAGGGGTACAATCAGCCCCAGCATTTT. Amino acids: CASSYAGVQGYNQPQHF.

The rearrangement uses TRBV4-1 and TRBJ2-1, with a possible D match to TRBD2 (5 bases). Germline V gene sequence: CDR1 MGHRA, CDR2 YSYEKL. Trimming left V 1 base short and J 7 bases short, with 14 bases between. The CDR3 length is 15 residues. The CDR3, as DNA: TGCGCCAGCAGCCAAGGATCGGGTGCGGGTAATGAGCAGTTCTTC. As protein: CASSQGSGAGNEQFF.

The chain carries TRBV18 and TRBJ2-3; 7 bases are a match to TRBD1. The germline CDR1 and CDR2 sequences are KGHSH and LQKENI. V lost 3 bases and J lost 0; bases outside the gene matches: 9. The CDR3 consists of 17 residues. CDR3 nucleotides: TGTGCCAGCTCACCCGGACAGGCGAGAATTAGCACAGATACGCAGTATTTT. This translates into CASSPGQARISTDTQYF.

The chain uses TRBV19 and TRBJ1-6; possible D gene TRBD1, 6 bases. The germline gives CDR1 LNHDA, CDR2 SQIVND (reference sequence). V was pared by 6 bases and J by 9 bases, with 15 bases between. There are 14 residues in the CDR3. The DNA for the CDR3 is TGTGCCAGTAGGCCTCAGGGGAGTGCTTCACCCCTCCACTTT. Protein sequence: CASRPQGSASPLHF. The variable domain in full, with the rest retrieved from reference TRBV19 and TRBJ1-6, is DGGITQSPKYLFRKEGQNVTLSCEQNLNHDAMYWYRQDPGQGLRLIYYSQIVNDFQKGDIAEGYSVSREKKESFPLTVTSAQKNPTAFYLCASRPQGSASPLHFGNGTRLTVT.

The J gene is TRBJ2-3, the V gene TRBV25-1; the match to TRBD1 covers 7 bases. V trimming: 2 bases; J trimming: 1 base; junction bases outside the gene matches: 6. CDR3 length: 16 amino acids. Per the germline V gene, CDR1 is MGHDK and CDR2 is SYGVNS. CDR3 protein: CASSELRDSGTDTQYF. CDR3 DNA sequence: TGTGCCAGCAGTGAACTCCGGGACAGTGGCACAGATACGCAGTATTTT.

The J gene is TRBJ2-7, the V gene TRBV19; D perhaps matches TRBD2 (5 bases). The V end was cut by 3 bases, the J end by 4 bases, with 13 bases between. Looked up from germline, CDR1 is LNHDA and CDR2 is SQIVND (reference sequence). CDR3 length equals 14 residues. The CDR3 coding sequence is TGTGCCAGTAGTATCACTAGGAGTGGTTACGAGCAGTACTTC. It translates to CASSITRSGYEQYF.